This TCR beta chain was observed in a study of CD8 T cells in ankylosing spondylitis. The CDR3 loop spans 14 amino acids. Per germline, CDR1 SGDLS and CDR2 YYNGEE. V gave up 0 bases and J gave up 0 bases, with 4 bases separating them. TCRdb processed the 5' RACE reads anew with MiXCR; each CDR3 protein has one entry. The sample contains approximately 24,000 distinct CDR3 sequences, roughly 2.5% of which appear only once. At least ten counts were recorded for this clonotype. The clonotype comes from a female donor with ankylosing spondylitis or in good health (not recorded which). The V gene is TRBV9, the J gene TRBJ1-3; D unresolved. Sequencing was done on a sample of blood, either unsorted or a sorted T cell fraction (not recorded which). The CDR3 DNA follows: TGTGCCAGCAGCGTAGGAAGCTCTGGAAACACCATATATTTT. Translating it yields CASSVGSSGNTIYF.